A selection of T cell receptor beta chains follows, all from one sample in a study of graft-versus-host responses after intestinal transplantation. Produced via immunoSEQ multiplex PCR; TCRdb's table is partial and in-frame only. The sample has around 29,000 clones, 85% to 95% seen once. The sample in question was PBMCs, obtained approximately 69 days after intestinal transplant. These receptors were collected from a human patient who received an intestinal transplant, so some T cells may come from the graft donor. Each CDR3 is given with its conserved first and last residue. D genes are given only for firm matches. Rows may omit the clone size; those that give it use once, few, many or a size class.

D	J	size	V	DNA	CDR3
NA	TRBJ1-5	NA	TRBV19	TGTGCCAGTAGTTTTACGGGCAATCAGCCCCAGCATTTT	CASSFTGNQPQHF
NA	TRBJ2-7	NA	TRBV15	TGTGCCACCAGCAGCGACCTCCGGGACCGTCTCTACGAGCAGTACTTC	CATSSDLRDRLYEQYF
TRBD2	TRBJ2-5	few	TRBV6-1	TGTGCCAGCAAGCGGGGCCAAGAGACCCAGTACTTC	CASKRGQETQYF
NA	TRBJ2-2	NA	TRBV5-1	TGCGCCAGCCGCCCTATCTGGGTTCAGCGAAACACCGGGGAGCTGTTTTTT	CASRPIWVQRNTGELFF
TRBD1	TRBJ1-5	NA	TRBV7-9	TGTGCCAGCAGCTTCGGACAGGGCAATCAGCCCCAGCATTTT	CASSFGQGNQPQHF
TRBD2	TRBJ2-3	NA	TRBV7-9	TGTGCCAGCAGCTCCCCTAGCGGGAGCCCAGATACGCAGTATTTT	CASSSPSGSPDTQYF
NA	TRBJ2-3	NA	TRBV27	TGTGCCAGCAGTTTTGCCCTGACGCGGGCCACAGATACGCAGTATTTT	CASSFALTRATDTQYF
TRBD1	TRBJ1-1	NA	TRBV6-1	TGTGCCAGCAGTGAAGTGGGGTCAGGGGGCAATGGTGAAGCTTTCTTT	CASSEVGSGGNGEAFF
NA	TRBJ2-1	NA	TRBV27	TGTGCCAGCAGTCCCTGGGACTCCTCCCCTTACAATGAGCAGTTCTTC	CASSPWDSSPYNEQFF
TRBD1	TRBJ1-1	NA	TRBV5-1	TGCGCCAGCAGCTTACAGGGGGTTGAGACTGAAGCTTTCTTT	CASSLQGVETEAFF
TRBD2	TRBJ2-3	NA	TRBV11-3	TGTGCCAGCAGCTTAGAGTTTGTGCGCGGGGGTTCGGTAGATACGCAGTATTTT	CASSLEFVRGGSVDTQYF
NA	TRBJ2-7	NA	TRBV29-1	TGCAGCGTTGAAGGGGGCTGGGGCTCCTACGAGCAGTACTTC	CSVEGGWGSYEQYF
NA	TRBJ2-2	NA	TRBV2	TGTGCCAGCAGTGCTACTAGCCCCCTTACCGGGGAGCTGTTTTTT	CASSATSPLTGELFF
NA	TRBJ1-5	NA	TRBV19	TGTGCCAGTAGTATAGGCCGCGGGGGGCCCCAGCATTTT	CASSIGRGGPQHF
TRBD1	TRBJ1-6	NA	TRBV7-9	TGTGCCAGCAGCTTAGGGCAGGGGGATTCACCCCTCCACTTT	CASSLGQGDSPLHF
TRBD2	TRBJ2-3	NA	TRBV23-1	TGCGCCAGCAGTCAATCGGGGGAGGGGACAGATACGCAGTATTTT	CASSQSGEGTDTQYF
NA	TRBJ1-5	once	TRBV9	TGTGCCAGCAGCGTAGGTTGGGGGCTAGGTCAGCCCCAGCATTTT	CASSVGWGLGQPQHF
NA	TRBJ2-3	NA	TRBV9	TGTGCCAGCAGCGTAGGGGAGGATACAGGTAGTCTCACAGATACGCAGTATTTT	CASSVGEDTGSLTDTQYF
TRBD2	TRBJ2-7	NA	TRBV27	TGTGCCAGCAGCCTGGGGACTAGCGATTCCTACGAGCAGTACTTC	CASSLGTSDSYEQYF
NA	TRBJ2-5	NA	TRBV5-1	TGCGCCAGCAGCTTGGTGGGCCCCTACCAAGAGACCCAGTACTTC	CASSLVGPYQETQYF
TRBD1	TRBJ2-7	NA	TRBV5-5	TGTGCCAGCAGCTTGATCCGACAGGGTGGTCCCTACGAGCAGTACTTC	CASSLIRQGGPYEQYF
NA	TRBJ2-7	NA	TRBV30	TGTGCCTGGAGCCTGGGGGCGGGCGAGCAGTACTTC	CAWSLGAGEQYF
NA	TRBJ1-4	NA	TRBV13	TGTGCCAGCAGCTTCAGGGGACCAACTAATGAAAAACTGTTTTTT	CASSFRGPTNEKLFF
NA	TRBJ2-1	NA	TRBV7-2	TGTGCCAGCAGCTTAGAATATAGGTTTGGCGGGGACTACAATGAGCAGTTCTTC	CASSLEYRFGGDYNEQFF
NA	TRBJ1-5	NA	TRBV6-9	TGTGCCAGCAGTTACGGGAGGGAGGAAAGTCAGCCCCAGCATTTT	CASSYGREESQPQHF
NA	TRBJ1-1	once	TRBV20-1	TGCAGTGCTGCCAGGGAAGTTGAAGCTTTCTTT	CSAAREVEAFF
NA	TRBJ1-3	NA	TRBV7-9	TGTGCCAGCAGCCCCGGGATCTCTGGAAACACCATATATTTT	CASSPGISGNTIYF
NA	TRBJ2-2	NA	TRBV27	TGTGCCAGCAGGGCGGGTCTGAACACCGGGGAGCTGTTTTTT	CASRAGLNTGELFF
NA	TRBJ2-1	NA	TRBV5-4	TGTGCCAGTAAACGATTTGGCTACAATGAGCAGTTCTTC	CASKRFGYNEQFF
NA	TRBJ1-3	NA	TRBV4-1	TGCGCCAGCAGCCCAACAGCGGGGTGGTCTGGAAACACCATATATTTT	CASSPTAGWSGNTIYF
NA	TRBJ1-5	once	TRBV18	TGTGCCAGCTCACCCCCCCCGGGGGGTCAGCCCCAGCATTTT	CASSPPPGGQPQHF
NA	TRBJ2-7	NA	TRBV9	TGTGCCAGCAGCGTAGCCCTGGAGTATACCGGGGAGCAGTACTTC	CASSVALEYTGEQYF
TRBD2	TRBJ2-3	NA	TRBV5-1	TGCGCCAGCGGGAGAAAGCGGGAGGGATCCACAGATACGCAGTATTTT	CASGRKREGSTDTQYF
TRBD2	TRBJ2-1	once	TRBV6-5	TGTGCCAGCAGTTACTGGCGGGGGGCTGGGGATGAGCAGTTCTTC	CASSYWRGAGDEQFF
NA	TRBJ1-2	NA	TRBV7-2	TGTGCCAGCAGCTTACGTTTGACACCTTATGGCTACACCTTC	CASSLRLTPYGYTF
NA	TRBJ2-1	NA	TRBV15	TGTGCCACCAGCAGATTTCAGAGGGGGATCGGTGAGCAGTTCTTC	CATSRFQRGIGEQFF
NA	TRBJ1-2	NA	TRBV9	TGTGCCAGCAGCGTAGAAAGGGATTCTAACTATGGCTACACCTTC	CASSVERDSNYGYTF